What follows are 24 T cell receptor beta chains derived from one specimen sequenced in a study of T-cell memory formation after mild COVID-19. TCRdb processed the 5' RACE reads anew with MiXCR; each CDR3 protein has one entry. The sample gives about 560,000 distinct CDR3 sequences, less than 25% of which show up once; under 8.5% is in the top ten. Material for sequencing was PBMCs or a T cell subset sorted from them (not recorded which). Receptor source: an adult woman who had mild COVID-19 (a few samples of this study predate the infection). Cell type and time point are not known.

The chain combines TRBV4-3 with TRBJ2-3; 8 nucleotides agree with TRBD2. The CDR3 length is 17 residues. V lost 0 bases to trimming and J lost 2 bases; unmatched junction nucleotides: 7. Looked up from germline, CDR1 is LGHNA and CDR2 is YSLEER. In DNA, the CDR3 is TGCGCCAGCAGCCAAGATCTGGGACTAGGGTTCACAGATACGCAGTATTTT. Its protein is CASSQDLGLGFTDTQYF.

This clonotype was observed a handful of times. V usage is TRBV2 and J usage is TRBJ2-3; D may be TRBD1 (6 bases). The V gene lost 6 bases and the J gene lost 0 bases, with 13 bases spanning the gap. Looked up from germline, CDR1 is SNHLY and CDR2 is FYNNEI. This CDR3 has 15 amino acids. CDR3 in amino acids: CASSPGHTSTDTQYF. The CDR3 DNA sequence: TGTGCCAGCAGCCCGGGACACACTAGCACAGATACGCAGTATTTT.

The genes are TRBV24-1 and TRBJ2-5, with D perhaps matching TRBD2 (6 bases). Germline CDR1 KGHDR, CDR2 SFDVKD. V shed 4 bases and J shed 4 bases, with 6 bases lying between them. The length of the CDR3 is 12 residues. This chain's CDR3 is CATSERGETQYF. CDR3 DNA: TGTGCCACCAGTGAGCGGGGAGAGACCCAGTACTTC.

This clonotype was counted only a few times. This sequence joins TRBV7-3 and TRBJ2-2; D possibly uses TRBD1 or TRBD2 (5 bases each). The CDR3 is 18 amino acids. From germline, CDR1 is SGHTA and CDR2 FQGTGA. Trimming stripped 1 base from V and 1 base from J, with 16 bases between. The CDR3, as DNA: TGTGCCAGCAGCTTAAACTCCGGGACGTTAAAGAACACCGGGGAGCTGTTTTTT. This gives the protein CASSLNSGTLKNTGELFF.

The CDR3 DNA sequence: TGTGCCAGCAGCTTGGCCGGGACAGGGCCCTACAATGAGCAGTTCTTC. Translation gives CASSLAGTGPYNEQFF. The chain uses TRBV7-7 and TRBJ2-1; 9 bases align to TRBD1. The CDR3 has 16 amino acids. The trim removed 3 bases at V and 2 bases at J, leaving 5 bases unmatched. CDR1 is SSHAT and CDR2 is FNYEAQ in the germline V gene (reference sequence). Based on the CDR3 plus reference TRBV7-7 and TRBJ2-1, the full variable domain is GAGVSQSPRYKVTKRGQDVTLRCDPISSHATLYWYQQALGQGPEFLTYFNYEAQPDKSGLPSDRFSAERPEGSISTLTIQRTEQRDSAMYRCASSLAGTGPYNEQFFGPGTRLTVL.

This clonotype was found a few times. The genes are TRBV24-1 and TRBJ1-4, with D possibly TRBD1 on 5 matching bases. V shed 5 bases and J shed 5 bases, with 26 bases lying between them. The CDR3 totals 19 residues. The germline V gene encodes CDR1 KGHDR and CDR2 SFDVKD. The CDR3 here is CATSASTSTRGRVNEKLFF. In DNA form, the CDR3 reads TGTGCCACCAGTGCCTCTACTTCTACGCGGGGACGCGTGAATGAAAAACTGTTTTTT.

In nucleotides, the CDR3 is TGTGCCAGCAGTCTTATGTCCGGGACCGGGTCTGTCGGCTACACCTTC. Translation gives CASSLMSGTGSVGYTF. The chain uses TRBV3-1 and TRBJ1-2, with TRBD1 as a possible D gene (5 bases). V dropped 6 bases and J dropped 8 bases, with 25 bases sitting between them. This CDR3 has 16 amino acids. CDR1 and CDR2 from the germline V gene are LGHDT and YNNKEL (reference sequence). The whole variable domain, filled in from reference TRBV3-1 and TRBJ1-2, reads DTAVSQTPKYLVTQMGNDKSIKCEQNLGHDTMYWYKQDSKKFLKIMFSYNNKELIINETVPNRFSPKSPDKAHLNLHINSLELGDSAVYFCASSLMSGTGSVGYTFGSGTRLTVV.

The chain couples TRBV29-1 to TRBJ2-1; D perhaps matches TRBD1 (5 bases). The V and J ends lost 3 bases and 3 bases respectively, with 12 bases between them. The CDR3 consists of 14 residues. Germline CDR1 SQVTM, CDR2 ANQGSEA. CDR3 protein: CSVDVGALYNEQFF. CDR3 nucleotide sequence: TGCAGCGTTGACGTAGGGGCCCTCTACAATGAGCAGTTCTTC.

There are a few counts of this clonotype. Here the CDR3 reads CASTLGPKLTEAFF. CDR3 sequence (DNA): TGTGCCAGCACCCTAGGGCCCAAACTAACTGAAGCTTTCTTT. The rearrangement uses TRBV7-8 and TRBJ1-1; unclear D gene. CDR3 length: 14 amino acids. The germline V and J ends were trimmed by 7 bases and 5 bases, with 17 bases remaining between them. Germline-derived CDR1 and CDR2 are SGHVS and FQNEAQ.

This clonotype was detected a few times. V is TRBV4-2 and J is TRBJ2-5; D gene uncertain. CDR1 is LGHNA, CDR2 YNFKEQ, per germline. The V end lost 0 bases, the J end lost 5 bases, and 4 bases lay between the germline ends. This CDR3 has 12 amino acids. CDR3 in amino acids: CASSQDTETQYF. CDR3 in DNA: TGTGCCAGCAGCCAAGATACGGAGACCCAGTACTTC.

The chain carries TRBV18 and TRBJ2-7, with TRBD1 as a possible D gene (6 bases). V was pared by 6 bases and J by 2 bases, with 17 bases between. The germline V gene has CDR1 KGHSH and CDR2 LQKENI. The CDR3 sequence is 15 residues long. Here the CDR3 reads CASSPTVTGPYEQYF. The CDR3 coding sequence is TGTGCCAGCTCCCCAACAGTGACAGGACCCTACGAGCAGTACTTC. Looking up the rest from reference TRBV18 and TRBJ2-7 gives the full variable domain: NAGVMQNPRHLVRRRGQEARLRCSPMKGHSHVYWYRQLPEEGLKFMVYLQKENIIDESGMPKERFSAEFPKEGPSILRIQQVVRGDSAAYFCASSPTVTGPYEQYFGPGTRLTVT.

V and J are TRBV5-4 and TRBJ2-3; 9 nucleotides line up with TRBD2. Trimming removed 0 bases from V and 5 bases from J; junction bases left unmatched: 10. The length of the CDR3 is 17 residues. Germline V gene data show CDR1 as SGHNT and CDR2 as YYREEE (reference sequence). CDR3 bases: TGTGCCAGCAGCTTGGTTCCGCGGGGGGGCCCTGGAGATACGCAGTATTTT. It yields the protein CASSLVPRGGPGDTQYF.

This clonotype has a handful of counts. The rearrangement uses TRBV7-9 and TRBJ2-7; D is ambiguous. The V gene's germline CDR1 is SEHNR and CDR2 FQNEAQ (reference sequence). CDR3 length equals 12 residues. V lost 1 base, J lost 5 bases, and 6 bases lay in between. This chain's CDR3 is CASSLVWDEQYF. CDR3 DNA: TGTGCCAGCAGCTTAGTCTGGGACGAGCAGTACTTC.

CDR3 DNA: TGTGCCAGCAGTTACTCCGGGACAGGATACCTCTATGGCTACACCTTC. Its translation is CASSYSGTGYLYGYTF. The genes are TRBV6-5 and TRBJ1-2, with TRBD1 identical over 8 bases. The V segment lost 0 bases and the J segment 4 bases; nucleotides outside the gene matches: 7. The germline V gene has CDR1 MNHEY and CDR2 SVGAGI. CDR3 length: 16 residues.

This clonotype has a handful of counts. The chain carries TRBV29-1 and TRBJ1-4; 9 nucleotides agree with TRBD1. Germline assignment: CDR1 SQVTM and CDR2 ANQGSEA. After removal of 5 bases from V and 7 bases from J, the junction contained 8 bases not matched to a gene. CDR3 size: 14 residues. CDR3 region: CSVTTGQGAEKLFF. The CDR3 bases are TGCAGCGTTACTACGGGACAGGGCGCTGAAAAACTGTTTTTT.

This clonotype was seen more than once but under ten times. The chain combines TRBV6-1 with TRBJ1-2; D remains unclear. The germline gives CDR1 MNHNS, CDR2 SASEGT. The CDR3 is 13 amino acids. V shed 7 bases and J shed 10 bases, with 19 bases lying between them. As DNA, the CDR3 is TGTGCCAGCACGAGGCAGAAGATGGGTGTCTACACCTTC. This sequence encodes CASTRQKMGVYTF.

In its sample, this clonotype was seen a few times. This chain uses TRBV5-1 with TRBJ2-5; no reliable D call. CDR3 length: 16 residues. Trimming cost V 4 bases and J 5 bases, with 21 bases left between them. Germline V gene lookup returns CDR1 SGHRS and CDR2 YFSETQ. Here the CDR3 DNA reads TGCGCCAGCAGCCCCCGTACCTCCCGATGGGTGGAGACCCAGTACTTC. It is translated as CASSPRTSRWVETQYF.

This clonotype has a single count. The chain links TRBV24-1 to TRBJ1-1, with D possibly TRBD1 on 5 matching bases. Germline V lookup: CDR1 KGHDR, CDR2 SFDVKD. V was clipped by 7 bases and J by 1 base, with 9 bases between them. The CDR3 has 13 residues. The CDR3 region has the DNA TGTGCCACCAGGGGTCAGGGGAACACTGAAGCTTTCTTT. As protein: CATRGQGNTEAFF.

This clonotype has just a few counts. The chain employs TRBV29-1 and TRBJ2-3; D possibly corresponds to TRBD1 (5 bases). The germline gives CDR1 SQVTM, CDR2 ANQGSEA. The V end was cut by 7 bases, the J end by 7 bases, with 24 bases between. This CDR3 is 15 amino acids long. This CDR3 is CSGHPDSTPGNTQYF. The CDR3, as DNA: TGCAGCGGCCATCCCGACTCGACACCAGGGAATACGCAGTATTTT.

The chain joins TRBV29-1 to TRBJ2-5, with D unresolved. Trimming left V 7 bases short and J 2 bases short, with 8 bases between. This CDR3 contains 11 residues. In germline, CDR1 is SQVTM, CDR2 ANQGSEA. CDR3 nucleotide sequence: TGCAGCGGAGGCAGGCAAGAGACCCAGTACTTC. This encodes CSGGRQETQYF.

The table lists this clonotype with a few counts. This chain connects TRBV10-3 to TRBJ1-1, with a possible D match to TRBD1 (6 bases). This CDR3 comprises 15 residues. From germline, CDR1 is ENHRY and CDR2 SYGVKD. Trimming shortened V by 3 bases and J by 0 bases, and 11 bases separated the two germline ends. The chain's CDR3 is CAISDLRGLNTEAFF. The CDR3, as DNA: TGTGCCATCAGTGATCTGAGGGGGTTGAACACTGAAGCTTTCTTT.

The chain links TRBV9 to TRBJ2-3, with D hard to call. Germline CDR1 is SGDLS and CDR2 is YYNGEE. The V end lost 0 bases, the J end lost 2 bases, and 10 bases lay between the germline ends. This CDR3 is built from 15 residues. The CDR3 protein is CASSVAGPATDTQYF. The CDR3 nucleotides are TGTGCCAGCAGCGTAGCTGGGCCAGCCACAGATACGCAGTATTTT. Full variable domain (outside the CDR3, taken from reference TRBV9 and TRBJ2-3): DSGVTQTPKHLITATGQRVTLRCSPRSGDLSVYWYQQSLDQGLQFLIQYYNGEERAKGNILERFSAQQFPDLHSELNLSSLELGDSALYFCASSVAGPATDTQYFGPGTRLTVL.

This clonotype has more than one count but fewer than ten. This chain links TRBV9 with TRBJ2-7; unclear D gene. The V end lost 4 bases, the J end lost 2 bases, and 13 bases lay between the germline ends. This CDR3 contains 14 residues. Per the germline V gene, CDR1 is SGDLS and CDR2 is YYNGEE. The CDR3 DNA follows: TGTGCCAGCAGCCCCGACCTACCCGCCTACGAGCAGTACTTC. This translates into CASSPDLPAYEQYF.

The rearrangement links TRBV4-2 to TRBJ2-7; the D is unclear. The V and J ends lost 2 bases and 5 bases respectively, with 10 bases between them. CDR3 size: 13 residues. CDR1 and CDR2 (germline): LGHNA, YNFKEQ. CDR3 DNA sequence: TGTGCCAGCAGCCAATTGACCTGGGACGAGCAGTACTTC. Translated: CASSQLTWDEQYF.